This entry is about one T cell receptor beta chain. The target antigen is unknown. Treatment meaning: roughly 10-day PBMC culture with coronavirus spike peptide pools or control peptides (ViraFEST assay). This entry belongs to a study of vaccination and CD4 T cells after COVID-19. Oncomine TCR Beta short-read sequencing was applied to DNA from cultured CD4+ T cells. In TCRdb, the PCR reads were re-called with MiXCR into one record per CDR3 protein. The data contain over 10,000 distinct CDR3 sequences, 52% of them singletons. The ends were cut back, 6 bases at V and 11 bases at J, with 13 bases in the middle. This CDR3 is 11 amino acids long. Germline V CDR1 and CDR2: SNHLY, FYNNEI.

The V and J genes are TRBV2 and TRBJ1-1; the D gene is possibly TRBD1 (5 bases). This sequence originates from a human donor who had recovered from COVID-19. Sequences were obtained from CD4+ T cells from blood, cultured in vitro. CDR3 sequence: CASRGVRRAFF. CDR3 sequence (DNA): TGTGCCAGCAGGGGGGTAAGGAGGGCTTTCTTT.